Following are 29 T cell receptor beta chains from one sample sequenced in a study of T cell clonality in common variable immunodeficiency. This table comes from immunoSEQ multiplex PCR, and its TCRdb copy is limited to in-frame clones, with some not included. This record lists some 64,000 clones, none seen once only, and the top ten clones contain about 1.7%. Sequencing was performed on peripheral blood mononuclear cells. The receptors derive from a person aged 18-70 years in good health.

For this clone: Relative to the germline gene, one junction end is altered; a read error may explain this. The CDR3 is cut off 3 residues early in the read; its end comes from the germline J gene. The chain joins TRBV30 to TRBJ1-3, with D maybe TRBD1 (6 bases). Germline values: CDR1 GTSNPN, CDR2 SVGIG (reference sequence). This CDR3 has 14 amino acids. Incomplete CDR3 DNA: TGTGCCTGGAGTGTAGCAGGGGCTGGAAGCACC. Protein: CAWSVAGAGST. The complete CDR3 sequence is CAWSVAGAGSTIYF. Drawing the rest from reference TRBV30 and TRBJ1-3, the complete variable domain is SQTIHQWPATLVQPVGSPLSLECTVEGTSNPNLYWYRQAAGRGLQLLFYSVGIGQISSEVPQNLSASRPQDRQFILSSKKLLLSDSGFYLCAWSVAGAGSTIYFGEGSWLTVV.

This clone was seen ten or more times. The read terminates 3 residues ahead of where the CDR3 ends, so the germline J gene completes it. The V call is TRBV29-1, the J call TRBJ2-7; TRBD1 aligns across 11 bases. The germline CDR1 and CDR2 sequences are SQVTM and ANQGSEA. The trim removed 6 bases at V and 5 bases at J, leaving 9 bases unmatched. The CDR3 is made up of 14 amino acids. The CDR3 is CSVTIPGQGDEQYF. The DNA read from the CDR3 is TGCAGCGTCACAATTCCGGGACAGGGGGACGAG.

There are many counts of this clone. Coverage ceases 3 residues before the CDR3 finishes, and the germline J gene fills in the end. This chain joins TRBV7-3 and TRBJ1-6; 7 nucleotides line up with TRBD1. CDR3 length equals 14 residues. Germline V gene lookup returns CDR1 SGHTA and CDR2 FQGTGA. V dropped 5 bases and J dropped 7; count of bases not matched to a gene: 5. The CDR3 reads CASSRGQINSPLHF. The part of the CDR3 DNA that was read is TGTGCCAGCAGCCGGGGACAGATCAATTCACCC.

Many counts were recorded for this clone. The CDR3 sequence is CASLSPGRSSNEQFF. The CDR3 DNA, read in part, is TGTGCCAGCTTATCCCCAGGCCGCAGCAGCAATGAG. The V call is TRBV28, the J call TRBJ2-1, with D uncertain. The DNA ends 3 residues before the CDR3 does, and the rest of the CDR3 is filled in from the germline J gene. Trimming left V 8 bases short and J 6 bases short, with 20 bases between. The CDR3 consists of 15 residues. Germline lookup yields CDR1 MDHEN and CDR2 SYDVKM.

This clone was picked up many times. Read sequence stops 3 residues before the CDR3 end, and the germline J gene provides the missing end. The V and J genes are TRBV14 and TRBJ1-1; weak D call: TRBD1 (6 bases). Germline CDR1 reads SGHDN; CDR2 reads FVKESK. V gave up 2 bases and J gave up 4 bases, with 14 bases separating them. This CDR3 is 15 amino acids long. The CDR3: CASSQTGFRSTEAFF. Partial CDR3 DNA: TGTGCCAGCAGCCAAACAGGGTTTCGAAGCACTGAA. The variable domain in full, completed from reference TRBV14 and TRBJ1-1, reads EAGVTQFPSHSVIEKGQTVTLRCDPISGHDNLYWYRRVMGKEIKFLLHFVKESKQDESGMPNNRFLAERTGGTYSTLKVQPAELEDSGVYFCASSQTGFRSTEAFFGQGTRLTVV.

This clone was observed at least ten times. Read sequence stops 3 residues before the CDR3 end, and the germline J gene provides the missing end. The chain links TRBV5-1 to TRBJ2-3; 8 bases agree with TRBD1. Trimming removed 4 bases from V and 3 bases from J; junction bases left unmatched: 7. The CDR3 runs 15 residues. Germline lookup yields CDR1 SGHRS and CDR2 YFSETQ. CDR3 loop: CASSIWTGRTDTQYF. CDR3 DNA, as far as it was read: TGCGCCAGCAGCATTTGGACAGGGCGAACAGATACG.

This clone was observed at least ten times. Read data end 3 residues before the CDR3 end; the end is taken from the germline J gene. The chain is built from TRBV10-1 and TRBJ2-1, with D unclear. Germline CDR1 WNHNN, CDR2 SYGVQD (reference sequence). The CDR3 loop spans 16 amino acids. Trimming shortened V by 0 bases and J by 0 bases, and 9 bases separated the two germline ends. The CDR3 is CASSESVSDSYNEQFF. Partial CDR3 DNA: TGCGCCAGCAGTGAGTCCGTCAGTGACTCCTACAATGAG.

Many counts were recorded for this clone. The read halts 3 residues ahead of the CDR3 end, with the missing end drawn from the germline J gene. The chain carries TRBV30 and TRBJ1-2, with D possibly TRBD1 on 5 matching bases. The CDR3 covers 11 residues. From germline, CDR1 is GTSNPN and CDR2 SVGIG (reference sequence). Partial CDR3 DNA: TGTGCCTGGAGTGTGGGGGGACCC. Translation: CAWSVGGP. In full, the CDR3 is CAWSVGGPYTF. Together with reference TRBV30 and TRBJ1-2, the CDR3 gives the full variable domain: SQTIHQWPATLVQPVGSPLSLECTVEGTSNPNLYWYRQAAGRGLQLLFYSVGIGQISSEVPQNLSASRPQDRQFILSSKKLLLSDSGFYLCAWSVGGPYTFGSGTRLTVV.

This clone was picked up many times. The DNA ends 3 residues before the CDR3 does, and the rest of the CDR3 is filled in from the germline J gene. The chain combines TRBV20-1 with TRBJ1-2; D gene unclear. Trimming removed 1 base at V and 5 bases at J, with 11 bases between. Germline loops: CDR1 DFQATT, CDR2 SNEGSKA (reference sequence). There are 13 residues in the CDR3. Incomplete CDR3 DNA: TGCAGTGCTAGAGGCAGCGGGATTTATGGC. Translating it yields CSARGSGIYG. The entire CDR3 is CSARGSGIYGYTF.

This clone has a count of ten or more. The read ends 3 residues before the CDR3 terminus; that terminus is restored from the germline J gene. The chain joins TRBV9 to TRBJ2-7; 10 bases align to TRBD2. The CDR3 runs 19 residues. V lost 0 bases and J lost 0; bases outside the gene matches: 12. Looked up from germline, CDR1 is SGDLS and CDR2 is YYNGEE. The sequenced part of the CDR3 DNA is TGTGCCAGCAGCGTAGAAGGAGGAGTAGCGGGAGGCAGCTCCTACGAG. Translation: CASSVEGGVAGGSSYE. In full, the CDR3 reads CASSVEGGVAGGSSYEQYF.

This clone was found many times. The CDR3 bases that were read are TGTGCCAGTAGCCAGGGGGCGGGCACTGAA. Translated, it gives CASSQGAGTE. Given in full, the CDR3 is CASSQGAGTEAFF. The chain couples TRBV19 to TRBJ1-1; TRBD1 matches at 8 bases. The read terminates 3 residues ahead of where the CDR3 ends, so the germline J gene completes it. V was pared by 6 bases and J by 4 bases, with 4 bases of the junction left unmatched. This CDR3 has 13 residues. Germline V gene lookup returns CDR1 LNHDA and CDR2 SQIVND (reference sequence).

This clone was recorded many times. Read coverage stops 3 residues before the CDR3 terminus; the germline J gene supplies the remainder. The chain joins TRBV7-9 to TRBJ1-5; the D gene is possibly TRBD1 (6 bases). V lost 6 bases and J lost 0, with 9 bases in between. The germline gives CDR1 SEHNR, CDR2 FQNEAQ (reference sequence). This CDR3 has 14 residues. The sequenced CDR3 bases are TGTGCCAGCAGTCCAGGGGATAGCAATCAGCCC. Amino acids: CASSPGDSNQP. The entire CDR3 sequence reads CASSPGDSNQPQHF. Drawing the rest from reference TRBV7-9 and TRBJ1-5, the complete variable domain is DTGVSQNPRHKITKRGQNVTFRCDPISEHNRLYWYRQTLGQGPEFLTYFQNEAQLEKSRLLSDRFSAERPKGSFSTLEIQRTEQGDSAMYLCASSPGDSNQPQHFGDGTRLSIL.

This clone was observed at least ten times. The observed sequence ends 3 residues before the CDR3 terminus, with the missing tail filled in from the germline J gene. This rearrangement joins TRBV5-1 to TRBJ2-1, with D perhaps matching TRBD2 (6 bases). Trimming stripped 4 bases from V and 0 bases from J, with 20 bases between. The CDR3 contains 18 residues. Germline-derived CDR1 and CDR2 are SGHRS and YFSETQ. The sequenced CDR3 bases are TGCGCCAGCAGCACAACGGGACTTCTAGTCGGCTCCTACAATGAG. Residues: CASSTTGLLVGSYNE. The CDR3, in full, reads CASSTTGLLVGSYNEQFF.

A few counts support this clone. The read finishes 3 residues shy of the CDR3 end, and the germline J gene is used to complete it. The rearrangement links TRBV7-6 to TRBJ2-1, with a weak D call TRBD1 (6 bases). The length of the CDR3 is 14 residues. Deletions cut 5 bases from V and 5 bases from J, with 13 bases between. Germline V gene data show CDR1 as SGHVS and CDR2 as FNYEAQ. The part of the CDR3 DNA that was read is TGTGCCAGCAGCCTACAGGGAAACCACAATGAG. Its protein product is CASSLQGNHNE. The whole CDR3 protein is CASSLQGNHNEQFF. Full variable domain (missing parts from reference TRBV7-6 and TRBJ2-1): GAGVSQSPRYKVTKRGQDVALRCDPISGHVSLYWYRQALGQGPEFLTYFNYEAQQDKSGLPNDRFSAERPEGSISTLTIQRTEQRDSAMYRCASSLQGNHNEQFFGPGTRLTVL.

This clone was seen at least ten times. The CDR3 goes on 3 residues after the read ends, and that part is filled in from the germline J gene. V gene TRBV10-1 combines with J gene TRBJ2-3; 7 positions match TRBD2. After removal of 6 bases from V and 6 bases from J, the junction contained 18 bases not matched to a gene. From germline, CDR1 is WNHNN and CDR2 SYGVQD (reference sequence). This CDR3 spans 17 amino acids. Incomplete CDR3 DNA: TGCGCCAGCAGCGGGGGGTTGAAAGGGGTGTCTTTGGATACG. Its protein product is CASSGGLKGVSLDT. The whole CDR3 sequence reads CASSGGLKGVSLDTQYF.

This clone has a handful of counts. The sequenced part of the CDR3 DNA is TGTGCCAGCAGGCTAGCGGGGGGGCCCTACAATGAG. This translates into CASRLAGGPYNE. The CDR3 reads in full as CASRLAGGPYNEQFF. V gene TRBV11-2 combines with J gene TRBJ2-1; 12 bases fit TRBD2. The CDR3 end falls 3 residues outside the read, so it is completed with the germline J gene. CDR1 SGHAT and CDR2 FQNNGV come from the germline V gene. The ends lost 6 bases at V and 2 bases at J; junction bases unmatched: 2. The CDR3 is 15 amino acids.

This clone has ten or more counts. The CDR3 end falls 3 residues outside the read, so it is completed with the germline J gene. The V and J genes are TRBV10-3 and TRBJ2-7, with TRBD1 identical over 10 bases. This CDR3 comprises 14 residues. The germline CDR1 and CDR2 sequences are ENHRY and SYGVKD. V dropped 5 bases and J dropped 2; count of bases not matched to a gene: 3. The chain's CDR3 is CAISLGQGTYEQYF. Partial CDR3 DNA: TGTGCCATCAGTTTGGGACAGGGGACCTACGAG.

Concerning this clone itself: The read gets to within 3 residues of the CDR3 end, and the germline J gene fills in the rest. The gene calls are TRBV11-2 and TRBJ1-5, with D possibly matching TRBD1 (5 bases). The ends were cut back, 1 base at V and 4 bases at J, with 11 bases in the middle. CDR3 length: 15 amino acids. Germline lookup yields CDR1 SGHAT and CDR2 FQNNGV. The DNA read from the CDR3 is TGTGCCAGCAGCTTAGTGGCAGGGCCGAATCAGCCC. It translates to CASSLVAGPNQP. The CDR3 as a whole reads CASSLVAGPNQPQHF. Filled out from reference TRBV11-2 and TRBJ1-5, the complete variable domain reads EAGVAQSPRYKIIEKRQSVAFWCNPISGHATLYWYQQILGQGPKLLIQFQNNGVVDDSQLPKDRFSAERLKGVDSTLKIQPAKLEDSAVYLCASSLVAGPNQPQHFGDGTRLSIL.

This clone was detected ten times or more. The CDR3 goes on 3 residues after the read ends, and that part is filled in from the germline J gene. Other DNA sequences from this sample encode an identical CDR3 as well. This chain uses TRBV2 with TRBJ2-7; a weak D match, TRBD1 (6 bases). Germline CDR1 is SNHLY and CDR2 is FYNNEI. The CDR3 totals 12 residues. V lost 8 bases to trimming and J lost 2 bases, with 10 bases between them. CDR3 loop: CASEGVTYEQYF. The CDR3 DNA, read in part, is TGTGCCAGCGAGGGGGTCACCTACGAG.

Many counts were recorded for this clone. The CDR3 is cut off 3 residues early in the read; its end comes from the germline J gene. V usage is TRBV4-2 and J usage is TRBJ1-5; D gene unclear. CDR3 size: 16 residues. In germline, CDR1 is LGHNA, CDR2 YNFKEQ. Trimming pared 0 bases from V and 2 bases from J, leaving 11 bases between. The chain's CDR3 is CASSQDPSRGNQPQHF. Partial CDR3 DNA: TGTGCCAGCAGCCAAGATCCCTCCCGTGGCAATCAGCCC.

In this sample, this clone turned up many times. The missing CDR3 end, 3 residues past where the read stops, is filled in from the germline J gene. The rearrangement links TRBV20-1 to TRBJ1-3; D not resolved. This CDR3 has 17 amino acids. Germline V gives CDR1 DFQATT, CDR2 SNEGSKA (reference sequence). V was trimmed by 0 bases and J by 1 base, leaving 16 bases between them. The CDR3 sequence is CSARDLDTQLSGNTIYF. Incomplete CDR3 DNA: TGCAGTGCTAGAGATCTCGACACGCAATTATCTGGAAACACC.

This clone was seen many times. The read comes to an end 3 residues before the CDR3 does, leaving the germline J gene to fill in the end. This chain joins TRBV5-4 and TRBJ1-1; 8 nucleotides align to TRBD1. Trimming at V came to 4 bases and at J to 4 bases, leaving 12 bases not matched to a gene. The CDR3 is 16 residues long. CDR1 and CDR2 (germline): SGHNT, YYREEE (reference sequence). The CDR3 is CASSTPDRVAGTEAFF. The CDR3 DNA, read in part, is TGTGCCAGCAGCACCCCGGACAGGGTCGCTGGCACTGAA. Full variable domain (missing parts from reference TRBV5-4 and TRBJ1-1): ETGVTQSPTHLIKTRGQQVTLRCSSQSGHNTVSWYQQALGQGPQFIFQYYREEENGRGNFPPRFSGLQFPNYSSELNVNALELDDSALYLCASSTPDRVAGTEAFFGQGTRLTVV.

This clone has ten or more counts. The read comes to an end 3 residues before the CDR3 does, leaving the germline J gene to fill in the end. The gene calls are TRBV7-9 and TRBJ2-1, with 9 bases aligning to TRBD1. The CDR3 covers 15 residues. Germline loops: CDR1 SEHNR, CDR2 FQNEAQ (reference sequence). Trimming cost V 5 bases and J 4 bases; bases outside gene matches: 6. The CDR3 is CASSTRTGEYNEQFF. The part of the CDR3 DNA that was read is TGTGCCAGCAGCACACGGACAGGGGAATACAATGAG.

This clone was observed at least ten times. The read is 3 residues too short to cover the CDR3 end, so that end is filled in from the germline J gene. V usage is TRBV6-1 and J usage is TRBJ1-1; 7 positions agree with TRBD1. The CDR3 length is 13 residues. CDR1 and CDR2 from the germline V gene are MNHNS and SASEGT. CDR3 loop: CASSARGGKEAFF. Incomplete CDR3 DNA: TGTGCCAGCAGTGCCCGAGGGGGCAAGGAA.

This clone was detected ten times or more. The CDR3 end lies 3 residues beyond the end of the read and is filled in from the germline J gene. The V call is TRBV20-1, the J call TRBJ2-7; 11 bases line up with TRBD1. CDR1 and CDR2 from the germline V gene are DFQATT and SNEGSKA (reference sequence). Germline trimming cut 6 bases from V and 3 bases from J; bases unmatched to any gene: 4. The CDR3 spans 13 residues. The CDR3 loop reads CSAGTGGIYEQYF. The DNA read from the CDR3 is TGCAGTGCGGGGACAGGGGGAATCTACGAG.

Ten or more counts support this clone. The CDR3 sequence: CAWSPPTNYGYTF. Partial CDR3 DNA: TGTGCCTGGAGCCCTCCTACTAACTATGGC. The chain joins TRBV30 to TRBJ1-2, with D uncertain. The read gets to within 3 residues of the CDR3 end, and the germline J gene fills in the rest. V shed 3 bases and J shed 0 bases, with 8 bases lying between them. Germline V CDR1 and CDR2: GTSNPN, SVGIG (reference sequence). The CDR3 consists of 13 residues.

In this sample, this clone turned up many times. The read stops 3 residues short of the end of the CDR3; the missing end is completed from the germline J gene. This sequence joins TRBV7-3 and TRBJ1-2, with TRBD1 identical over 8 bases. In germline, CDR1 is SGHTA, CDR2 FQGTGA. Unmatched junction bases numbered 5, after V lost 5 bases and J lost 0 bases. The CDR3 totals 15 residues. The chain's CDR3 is CASSQGTGANYGYTF. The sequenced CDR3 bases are TGTGCCAGCAGCCAAGGGACAGGCGCTAACTATGGC.

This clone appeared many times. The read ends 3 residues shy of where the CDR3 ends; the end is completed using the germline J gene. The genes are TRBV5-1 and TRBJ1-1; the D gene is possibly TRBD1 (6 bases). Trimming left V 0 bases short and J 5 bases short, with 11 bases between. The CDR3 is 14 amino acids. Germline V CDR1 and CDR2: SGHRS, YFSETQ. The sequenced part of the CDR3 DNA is TGCGCCAGCAGCTTGGAAGGGGGACGGACTGAA. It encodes CASSLEGGRTE. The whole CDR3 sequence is CASSLEGGRTEAFF. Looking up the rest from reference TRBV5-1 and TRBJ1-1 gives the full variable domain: KAGVTQTPRYLIKTRGQQVTLSCSPISGHRSVSWYQQTPGQGLQFLFEYFSETQRNKGNFPGRFSGRQFSNSRSEMNVSTLELGDSALYLCASSLEGGRTEAFFGQGTRLTVV.

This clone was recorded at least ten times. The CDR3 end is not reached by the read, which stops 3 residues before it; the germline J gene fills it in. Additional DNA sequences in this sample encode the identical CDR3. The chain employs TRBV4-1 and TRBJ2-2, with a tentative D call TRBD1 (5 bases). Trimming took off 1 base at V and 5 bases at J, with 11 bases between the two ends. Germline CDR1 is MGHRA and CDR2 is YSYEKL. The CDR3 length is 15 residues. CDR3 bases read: TGCGCCAGCAGCCAAGTCCCAGGGTCGACCGGGGAG. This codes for CASSQVPGSTGE. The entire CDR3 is CASSQVPGSTGELFF.